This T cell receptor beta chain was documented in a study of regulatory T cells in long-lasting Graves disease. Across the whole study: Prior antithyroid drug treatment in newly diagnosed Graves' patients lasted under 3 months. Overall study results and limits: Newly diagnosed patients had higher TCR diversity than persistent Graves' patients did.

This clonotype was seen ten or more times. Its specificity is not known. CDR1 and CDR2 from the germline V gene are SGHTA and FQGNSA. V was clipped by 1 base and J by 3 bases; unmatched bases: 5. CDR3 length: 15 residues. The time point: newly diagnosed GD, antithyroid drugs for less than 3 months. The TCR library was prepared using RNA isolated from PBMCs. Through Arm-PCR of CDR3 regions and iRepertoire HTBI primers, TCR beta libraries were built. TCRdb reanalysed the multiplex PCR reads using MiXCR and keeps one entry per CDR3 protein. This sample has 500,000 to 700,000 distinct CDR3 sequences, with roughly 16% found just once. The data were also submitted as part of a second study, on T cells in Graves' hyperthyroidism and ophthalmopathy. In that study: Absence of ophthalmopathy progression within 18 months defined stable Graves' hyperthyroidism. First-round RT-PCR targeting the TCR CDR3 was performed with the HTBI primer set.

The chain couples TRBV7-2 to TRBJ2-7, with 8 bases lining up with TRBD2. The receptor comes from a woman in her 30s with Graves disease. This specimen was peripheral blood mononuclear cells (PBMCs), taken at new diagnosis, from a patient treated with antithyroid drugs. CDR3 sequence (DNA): TGTGCCAGCAGCTTAGTCGCTAGCGGGTTCTACGAGCAGTACTTC. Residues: CASSLVASGFYEQYF.